A single sample gave rise to the 2 T cell receptor beta chains below, sequenced in a study of T cells in Graves' hyperthyroidism and ophthalmopathy. Researchers took RNA transcripts and amplified the TCR beta CDR3 regions from them. Primed by the HTBI set, a first-round RT-PCR was run on the TCR CDR3. Each CDR3 protein gets one entry after TCRdb re-called the multiplex PCR reads with MiXCR. The sample has 150,000 or so distinct CDR3 sequences, more than 20% seen once. What was sequenced was blood. These TCRs come from a woman aged 45 to 65 with Graves' hyperthyroidism that later progressed to Graves' ophthalmopathy.

This clonotype was recorded at least ten times. This chain joins TRBV18 and TRBJ2-2; D ambiguous. The V gene's germline CDR1 is KGHSH and CDR2 LQKENI. This CDR3 spans 16 amino acids. Trimming left V 1 base short and J 0 bases short, with 9 bases between. Here the CDR3 DNA reads TGTGCCAGCTCACCACTCCCGGTACCGAACACCGGGGAGCTGTTTTTT. Residues: CASSPLPVPNTGELFF.

This clonotype occurred many times. This chain links TRBV6-1 with TRBJ1-4; D not resolved. CDR1 and CDR2 from the germline V gene are MNHNS and SASEGT. The CDR3 has 16 residues. V was trimmed by 5 bases and J by 4 bases, leaving 17 bases between them. Here the CDR3 reads CASSPMGRGINEKLFF. The DNA of the CDR3 is TGTGCCAGCAGTCCCATGGGTCGAGGGATTAATGAAAAACTGTTTTTT.